This T cell receptor (beta chain) was obtained from a study of blood T cell repertoires in COVID-19 (dated by TCRdb to 2020 to 2021). Notes on the research overall: Collaborator samples came from the United States, Italy and Spain and covered acute and convalescent phases of COVID-19. The material from the prospective study consisted of cDNA or gDNA derived from T cells, B-cell-depleted T cells, or PBMCs. Deeply sampled blood TCRbeta repertoires from subjects exposed to, actively infected with, or recovered from COVID-19 were included in the dataset. The repertoires were made available in a free public database intended to serve as a resource for research on the immune response to SARS-CoV-2. The samples were drawn from the first 160 participants of the ongoing ImmuneRACE study and from over a thousand subjects provided by 6 global collaborators. A de-identified subject ID, COVID-19 status, age in years and sex were almost always included in the sample metadata. Where HLA class I and class II types were available, the types were taken from metadata supplied by the sample provider, not from assay-based typing. Results and caveats for the whole study, not just this receptor: How much clinical and demographic metadata was included differed by source and by participant, and the metadata was provided uncurated.

In regard to this clone: It lacks a known antigen. No per-base quality is available; no much larger clone lies one base away.

CDR1 is given as KGHSH and CDR2 as LQKENI, both from the germline V gene. Germline trimming amounts to 4 bases on V and 4 bases on J, with 3 as the count of junction bases outside the gene matches. The CDR3 spans 13 residues, from the cysteine through the phenylalanine. The kept DNA is CDR3 alone, 39 bases in frame from the first base. A second Seattle source provided samples from volunteer blood donors who had recovered from COVID-19. Collaborating institutions collected whole blood in K2EDTA tubes following their own protocols. Collaborator samples were shipped for TCRbeta analysis as frozen whole blood, isolated PBMCs, or DNA extracted from either sample type. TCRbeta CDR3 regions were amplified from genomic DNA by means of the immunoSEQ Assay, a bias-controlled multiplex PCR. The study's processing was this. The number of nucleated cells in each sample was estimated by amplification of reference gene primers within the assay. To quantify the absolute abundance of each unique TCRbeta CDR3 rearrangement, sequence reads were collapsed and filtered. For each sample, productive Simpson clonality was calculated as the square root of Simpson's diversity index over productive rearrangements. Held by TCRdb, this immuneACCESS table contains in-frame sequences only and omits some clones. Under half of the omission traces to an unresolved V gene where checked; the cause of the rest is unknown. V and J calls plus clone size are reproduced from that table; the DNA served to infer D and trimming. This sample gives approximately 230,000 clones in total; 80% to 90% of them show up just once. The top ten clonotypes cover 2% to 2.5% of the sample.

The receptor was derived from a man younger than 45 who had recovered from COVID-19. Sequenced material: peripheral blood. The V gene is TRBV18 and the J gene is TRBJ2-5; TRBD2 fits 7 bases in the junction. The nucleotides are TGTGCCAGCTCACTGCGGGAGTTAGAGACCCAGTACTTC. It translates to CASSLRELETQYF.